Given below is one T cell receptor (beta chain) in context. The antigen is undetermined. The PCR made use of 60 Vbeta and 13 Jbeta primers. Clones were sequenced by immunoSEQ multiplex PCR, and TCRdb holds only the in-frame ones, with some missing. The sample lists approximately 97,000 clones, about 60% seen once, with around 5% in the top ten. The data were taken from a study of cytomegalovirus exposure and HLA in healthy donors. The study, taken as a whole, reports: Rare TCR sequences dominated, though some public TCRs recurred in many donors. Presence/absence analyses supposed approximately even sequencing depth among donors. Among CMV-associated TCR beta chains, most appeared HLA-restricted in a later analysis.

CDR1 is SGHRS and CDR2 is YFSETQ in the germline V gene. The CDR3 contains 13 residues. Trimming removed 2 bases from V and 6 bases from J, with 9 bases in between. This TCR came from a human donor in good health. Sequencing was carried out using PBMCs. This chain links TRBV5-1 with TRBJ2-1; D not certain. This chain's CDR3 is CASSLRLSNEQFF. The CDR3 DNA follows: TGCGCCAGCAGCTTAAGACTTTCCAATGAGCAGTTCTTC.